This T cell receptor (beta chain) came from a study of PD-1 blockade in classical Hodgkin lymphoma. Study-wide results and limits: Repertoires differed for reasons still undefined, possibly disease activity or prior therapy.

Germline lookup yields CDR1 SGHVS and CDR2 FQNEAQ. V lost 5 bases to trimming and J lost 6 bases; unmatched junction nucleotides: 8. This CDR3 comprises 15 residues. A remark on this clone: Its specificity is not known.

The data were produced by immunoSEQ multiplex PCR, yet TCRdb's version contains in-frame clones alone and is incomplete. The sample holds nearly 50,000 clones, about 80% seen once. Time point given: cycle 4 day 1 (C4D1), after less than 7 weeks of nivolumab. Each of the patients experienced relapse following autologous stem cell transplantation, and their brentuximab vedotin exposure differed. Sequencing was performed on peripheral blood mononuclear cells (PBMCs), taken before the fourth cycle of nivolumab. The V gene is TRBV7-8, the J gene TRBJ1-5; 9 positions match TRBD1. This TCR was recovered from a human donor with classical Hodgkin lymphoma. The CDR3 coding sequence is TGTGCCAGCAGCCGTATACAGGGGGCTGTTCAGCCCCAGCATTTT. Translated, it gives CASSRIQGAVQPQHF.